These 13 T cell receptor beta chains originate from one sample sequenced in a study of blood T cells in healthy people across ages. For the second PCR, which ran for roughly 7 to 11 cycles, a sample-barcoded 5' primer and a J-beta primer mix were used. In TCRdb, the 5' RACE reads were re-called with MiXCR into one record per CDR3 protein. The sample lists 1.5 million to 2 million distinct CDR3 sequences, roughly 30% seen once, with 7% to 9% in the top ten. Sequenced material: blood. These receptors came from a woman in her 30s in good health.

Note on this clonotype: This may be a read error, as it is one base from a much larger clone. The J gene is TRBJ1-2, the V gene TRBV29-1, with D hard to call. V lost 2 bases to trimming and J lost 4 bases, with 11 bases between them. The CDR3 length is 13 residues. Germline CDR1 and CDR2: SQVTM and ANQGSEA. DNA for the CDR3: TGCAGCGTTGAACGAAAGGCATGCTATGGCTACACCTTC. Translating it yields CSVERKACYGYTF.

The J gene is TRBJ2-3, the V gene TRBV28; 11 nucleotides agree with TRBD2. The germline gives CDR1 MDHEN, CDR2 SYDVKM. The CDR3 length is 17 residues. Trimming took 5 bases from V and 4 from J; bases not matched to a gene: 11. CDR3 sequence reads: CASSGPSGGRSADTQYF. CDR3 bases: TGTGCCAGCAGTGGGCCTAGCGGGGGGAGAAGTGCAGATACGCAGTATTTT.

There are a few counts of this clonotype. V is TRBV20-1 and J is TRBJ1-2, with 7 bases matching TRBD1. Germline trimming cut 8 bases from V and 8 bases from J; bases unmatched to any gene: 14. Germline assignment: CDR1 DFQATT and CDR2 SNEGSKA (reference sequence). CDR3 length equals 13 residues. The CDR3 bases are TGCAGTACCAGGAGGACAGGCCAAGGGGGCTACACCTTC. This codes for CSTRRTGQGGYTF.

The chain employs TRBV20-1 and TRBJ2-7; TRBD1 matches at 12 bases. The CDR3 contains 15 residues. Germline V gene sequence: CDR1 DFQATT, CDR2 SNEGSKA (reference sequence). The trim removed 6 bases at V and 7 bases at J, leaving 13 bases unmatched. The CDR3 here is CSASGGTGGAEEQYF. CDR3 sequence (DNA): TGCAGTGCCTCCGGAGGGACAGGGGGCGCGGAGGAGCAGTACTTC.

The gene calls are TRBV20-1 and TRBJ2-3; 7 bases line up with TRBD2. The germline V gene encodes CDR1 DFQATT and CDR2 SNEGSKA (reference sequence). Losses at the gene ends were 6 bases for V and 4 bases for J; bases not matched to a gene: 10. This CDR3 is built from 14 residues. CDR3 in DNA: TGCAGTGCGAGTCGGACTAGTTGGGCAGATACGCAGTATTTT. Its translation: CSASRTSWADTQYF.

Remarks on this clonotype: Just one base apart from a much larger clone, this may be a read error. CDR3 sequence reads: CASSARVTYEQFF. The CDR3 bases are TGTGCCAGCAGCGCCAGGGTAACCTACGAGCAGTTCTTC. The chain links TRBV7-2 to TRBJ2-1, with TRBD1 as a possible D gene (5 bases). V was pared by 5 bases and J by 10 bases, with 15 bases between. The CDR3 has 13 amino acids. Germline assignment: CDR1 SGHTA and CDR2 FQGNSA.

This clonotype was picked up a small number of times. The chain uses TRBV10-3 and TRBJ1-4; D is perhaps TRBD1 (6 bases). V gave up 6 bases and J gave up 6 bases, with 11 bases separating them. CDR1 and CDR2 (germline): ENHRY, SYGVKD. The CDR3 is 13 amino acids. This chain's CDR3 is CAIREGGDEKLFF. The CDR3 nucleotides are TGTGCCATCAGAGAGGGGGGCGATGAAAAACTGTTTTTT.

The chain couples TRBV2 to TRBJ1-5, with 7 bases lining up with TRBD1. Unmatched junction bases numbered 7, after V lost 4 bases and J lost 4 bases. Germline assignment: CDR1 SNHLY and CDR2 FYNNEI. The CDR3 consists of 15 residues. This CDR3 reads CASSAEGQRNQPQHF. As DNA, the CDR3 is TGTGCCAGCAGTGCGGAGGGACAGCGAAATCAGCCCCAGCATTTT.

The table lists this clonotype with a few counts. The CDR3 bases are TGTGCCAGCAGCTTAGGGACTAGCGGTTCACAGGATACGCAGTATTTT. This gives the protein CASSLGTSGSQDTQYF. The chain is built from TRBV7-9 and TRBJ2-3; 10 bases map to TRBD2. Germline V gives CDR1 SEHNR, CDR2 FQNEAQ (reference sequence). J was trimmed by 6 bases and V by 1 base; bases with no gene match: 7. There are 16 residues in the CDR3.

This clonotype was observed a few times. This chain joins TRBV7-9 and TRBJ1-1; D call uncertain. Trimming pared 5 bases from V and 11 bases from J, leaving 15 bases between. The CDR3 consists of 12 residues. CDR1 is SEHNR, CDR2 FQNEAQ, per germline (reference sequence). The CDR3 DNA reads TGTGCCAGCAGCCCATCCGGCCCGGCCGCTTTCTTT. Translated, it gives CASSPSGPAAFF.

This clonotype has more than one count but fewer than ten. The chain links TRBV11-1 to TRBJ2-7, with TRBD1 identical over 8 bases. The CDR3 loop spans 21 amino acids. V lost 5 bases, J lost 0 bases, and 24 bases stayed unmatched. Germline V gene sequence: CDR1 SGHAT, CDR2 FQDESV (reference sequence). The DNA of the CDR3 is TGTGCCAGCAGCCCCACCCGCACAGGGGGTGGTGGACTTAGGAGCTCCTACGAGCAGTACTTC. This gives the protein CASSPTRTGGGGLRSSYEQYF.

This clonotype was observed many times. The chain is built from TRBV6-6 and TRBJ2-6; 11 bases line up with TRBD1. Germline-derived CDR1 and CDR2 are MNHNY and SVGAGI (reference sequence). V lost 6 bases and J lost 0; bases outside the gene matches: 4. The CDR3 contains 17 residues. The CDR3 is CASRSGTGGSGANVLTF. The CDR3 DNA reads TGTGCCAGCAGGTCCGGGACAGGGGGCTCTGGGGCCAACGTCCTGACTTTC.

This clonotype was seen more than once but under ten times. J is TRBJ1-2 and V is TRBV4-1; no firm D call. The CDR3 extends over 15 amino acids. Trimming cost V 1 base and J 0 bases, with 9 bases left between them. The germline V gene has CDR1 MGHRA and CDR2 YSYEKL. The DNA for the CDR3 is TGCGCCAGCAGCCAAGGAGGGCTCACTAACTATGGCTACACCTTC. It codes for CASSQGGLTNYGYTF.